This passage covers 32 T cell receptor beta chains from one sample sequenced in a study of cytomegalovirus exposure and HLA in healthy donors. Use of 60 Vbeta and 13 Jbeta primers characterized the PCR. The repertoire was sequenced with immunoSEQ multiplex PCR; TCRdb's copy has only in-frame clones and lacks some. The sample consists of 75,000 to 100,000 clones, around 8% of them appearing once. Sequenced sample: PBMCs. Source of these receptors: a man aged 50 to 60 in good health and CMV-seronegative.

CDR3: CASSLNRGNYGYTF. CDR3 nucleotide sequence: TGCGCCAGCAGCTTGAATAGGGGAAACTATGGCTACACCTTC. V gene TRBV5-1 combines with J gene TRBJ1-2; D is possibly TRBD1 (5 bases). Trimming shortened V by 1 base and J by 2 bases, and 9 bases separated the two germline ends. Per the germline V gene, CDR1 is SGHRS and CDR2 is YFSETQ. The CDR3 runs to 14 residues.

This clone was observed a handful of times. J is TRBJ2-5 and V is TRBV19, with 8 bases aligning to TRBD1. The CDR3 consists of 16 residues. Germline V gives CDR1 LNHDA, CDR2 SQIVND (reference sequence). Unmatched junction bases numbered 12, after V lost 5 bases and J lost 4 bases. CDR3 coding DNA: TGTGCCAGTAGTGGGGCAGGACAGGGTATAGCAGAGACCCAGTACTTC. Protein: CASSGAGQGIAETQYF.

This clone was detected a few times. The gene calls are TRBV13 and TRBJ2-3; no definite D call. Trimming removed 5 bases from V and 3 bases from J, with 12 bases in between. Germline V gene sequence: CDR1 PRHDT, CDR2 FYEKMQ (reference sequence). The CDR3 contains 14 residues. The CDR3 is CASSVRLVTDTQYF. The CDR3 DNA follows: TGTGCCAGCAGCGTGAGACTTGTTACAGATACGCAGTATTTT.

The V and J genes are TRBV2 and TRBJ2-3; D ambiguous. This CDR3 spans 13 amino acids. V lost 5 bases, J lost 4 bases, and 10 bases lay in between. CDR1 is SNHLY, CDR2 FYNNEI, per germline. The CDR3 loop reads CASSLLVSDTQYF. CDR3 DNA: TGTGCCAGCAGTCTTCTTGTGTCAGATACGCAGTATTTT.

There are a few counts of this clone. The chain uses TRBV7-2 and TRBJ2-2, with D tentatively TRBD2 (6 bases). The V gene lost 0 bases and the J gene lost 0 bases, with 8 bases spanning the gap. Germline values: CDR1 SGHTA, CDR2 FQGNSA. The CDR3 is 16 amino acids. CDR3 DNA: TGTGCCAGCAGCTTAGCTAGCGGAACGAACACCGGGGAGCTGTTTTTT. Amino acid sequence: CASSLASGTNTGELFF.

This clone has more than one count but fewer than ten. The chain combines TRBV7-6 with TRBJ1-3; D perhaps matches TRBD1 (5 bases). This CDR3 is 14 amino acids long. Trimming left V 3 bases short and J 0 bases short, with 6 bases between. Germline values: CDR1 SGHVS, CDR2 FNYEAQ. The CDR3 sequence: CASSLQGSGNTIYF. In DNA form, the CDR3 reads TGTGCCAGCAGCTTGCAGGGCTCTGGAAACACCATATATTTT.

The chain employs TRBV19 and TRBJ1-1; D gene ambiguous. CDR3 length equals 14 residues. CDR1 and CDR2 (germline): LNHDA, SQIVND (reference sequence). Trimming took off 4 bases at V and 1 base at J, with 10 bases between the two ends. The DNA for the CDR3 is TGTGCCAGTAGTAAACTCACAGAGAACACTGAAGCTTTCTTT. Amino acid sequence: CASSKLTENTEAFF.

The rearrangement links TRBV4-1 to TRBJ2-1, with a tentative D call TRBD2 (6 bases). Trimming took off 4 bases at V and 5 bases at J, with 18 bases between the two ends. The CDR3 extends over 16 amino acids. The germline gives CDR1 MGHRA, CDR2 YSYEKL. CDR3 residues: CASSPSDYDDDNEQFF. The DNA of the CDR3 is TGCGCCAGCAGCCCTAGCGACTACGATGATGACAATGAGCAGTTCTTC.

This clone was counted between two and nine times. CDR3 in amino acids: CASSPGTGATNEKLFF. In DNA form, the CDR3 reads TGTGCCAGCAGCCCCGGGACAGGCGCAACTAATGAAAAACTGTTTTTT. V is TRBV28 and J is TRBJ1-4; the match to TRBD1 covers 8 bases. Germline CDR1 MDHEN, CDR2 SYDVKM. Trimming at V came to 6 bases and at J to 0 bases, leaving 6 bases not matched to a gene. The CDR3 has 16 residues.

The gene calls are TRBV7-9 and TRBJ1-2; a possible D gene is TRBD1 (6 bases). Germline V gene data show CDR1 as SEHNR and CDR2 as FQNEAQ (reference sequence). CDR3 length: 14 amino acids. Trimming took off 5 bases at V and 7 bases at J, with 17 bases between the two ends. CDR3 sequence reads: CASSPRGGAGGYTF. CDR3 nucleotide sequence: TGTGCCAGCAGCCCCCGGGGGGGCGCAGGTGGCTACACCTTC.

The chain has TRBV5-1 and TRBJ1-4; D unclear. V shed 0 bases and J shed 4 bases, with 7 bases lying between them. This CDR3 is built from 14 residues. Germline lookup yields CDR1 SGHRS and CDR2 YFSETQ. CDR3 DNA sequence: TGCGCCAGCAGCTTGGACAGCTTTAATGAAAAACTGTTTTTT. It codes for CASSLDSFNEKLFF.

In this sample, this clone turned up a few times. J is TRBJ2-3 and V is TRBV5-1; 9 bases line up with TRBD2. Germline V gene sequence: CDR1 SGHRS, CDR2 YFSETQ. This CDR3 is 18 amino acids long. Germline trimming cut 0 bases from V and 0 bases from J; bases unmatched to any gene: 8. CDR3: CASSLETSGIPSTDTQYF. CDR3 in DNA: TGCGCCAGCAGCTTGGAGACTAGCGGCATCCCTAGCACAGATACGCAGTATTTT.

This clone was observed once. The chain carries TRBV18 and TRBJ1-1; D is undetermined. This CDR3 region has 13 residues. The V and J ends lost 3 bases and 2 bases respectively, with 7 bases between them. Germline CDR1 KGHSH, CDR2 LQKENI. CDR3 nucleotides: TGTGCCAGCTCACCGGCCAGTAACACTGAAGCTTTCTTT. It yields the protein CASSPASNTEAFF.

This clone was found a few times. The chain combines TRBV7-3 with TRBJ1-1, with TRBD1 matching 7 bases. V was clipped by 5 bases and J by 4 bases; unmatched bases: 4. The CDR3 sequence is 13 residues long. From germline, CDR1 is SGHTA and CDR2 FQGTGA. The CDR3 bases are TGTGCCAGCAGCACCCACAGGGGCACTGAAGCTTTCTTT. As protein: CASSTHRGTEAFF.

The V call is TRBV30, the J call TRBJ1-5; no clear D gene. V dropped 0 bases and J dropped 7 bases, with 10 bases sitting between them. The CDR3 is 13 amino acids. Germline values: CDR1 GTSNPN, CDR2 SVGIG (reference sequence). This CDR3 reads CAWSVLGGQPQHF. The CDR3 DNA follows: TGTGCCTGGAGTGTACTAGGAGGCCAGCCCCAGCATTTT.

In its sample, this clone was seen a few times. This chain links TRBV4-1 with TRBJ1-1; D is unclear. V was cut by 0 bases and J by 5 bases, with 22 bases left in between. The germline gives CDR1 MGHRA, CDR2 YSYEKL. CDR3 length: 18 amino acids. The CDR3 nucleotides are TGCGCCAGCAGCCAAGATTTGGCCAATCCGGGAAGAGGTACTGAAGCTTTCTTT. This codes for CASSQDLANPGRGTEAFF.

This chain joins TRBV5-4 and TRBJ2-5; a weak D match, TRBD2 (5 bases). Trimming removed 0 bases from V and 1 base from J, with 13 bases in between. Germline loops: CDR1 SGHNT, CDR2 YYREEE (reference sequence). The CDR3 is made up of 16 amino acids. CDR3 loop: CASSLAPASGQETQYF. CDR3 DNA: TGTGCCAGCAGCTTGGCCCCGGCGAGCGGCCAAGAGACCCAGTACTTC.

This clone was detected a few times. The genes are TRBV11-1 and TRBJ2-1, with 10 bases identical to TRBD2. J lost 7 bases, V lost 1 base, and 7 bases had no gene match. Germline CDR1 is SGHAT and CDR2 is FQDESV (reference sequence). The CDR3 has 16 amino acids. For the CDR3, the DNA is TGTGCCAGCAGCTTAGGAAGTAGCGGGGGGCTAAATGAGCAGTTCTTC. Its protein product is CASSLGSSGGLNEQFF. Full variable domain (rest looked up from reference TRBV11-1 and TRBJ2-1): EAEVAQSPRYKITEKSQAVAFWCDPISGHATLYWYRQILGQGPELLVQFQDESVVDDSQLPKDRFSAERLKGVDSTLKIQPAELGDSAMYLCASSLGSSGGLNEQFFGPGTRLTVL.

The CDR3 reads CASSLESGAETQYF. Here the CDR3 DNA reads TGTGCCAGCAGCTTAGAATCAGGGGCAGAGACCCAGTACTTC. The J gene is TRBJ2-5, the V gene TRBV11-2; D is possibly TRBD1 (6 bases). The V end lost 0 bases, the J end lost 4 bases, and 9 bases lay between the germline ends. Per the germline V gene, CDR1 is SGHAT and CDR2 is FQNNGV. This CDR3 contains 14 residues.

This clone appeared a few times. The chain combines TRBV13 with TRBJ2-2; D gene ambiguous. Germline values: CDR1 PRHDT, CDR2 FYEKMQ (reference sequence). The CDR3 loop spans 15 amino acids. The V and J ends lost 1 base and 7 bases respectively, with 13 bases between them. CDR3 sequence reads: CASSLERGGGGELFF. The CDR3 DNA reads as TGTGCCAGCAGCTTAGAACGCGGCGGCGGCGGGGAGCTGTTTTTT.

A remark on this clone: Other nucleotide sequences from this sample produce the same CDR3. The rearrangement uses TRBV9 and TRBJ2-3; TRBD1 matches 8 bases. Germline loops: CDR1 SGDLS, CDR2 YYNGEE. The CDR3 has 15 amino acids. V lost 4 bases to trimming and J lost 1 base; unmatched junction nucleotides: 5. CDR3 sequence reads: CASSPLQGGTDTQYF. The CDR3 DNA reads TGTGCCAGCAGCCCATTACAGGGGGGCACAGATACGCAGTATTTT. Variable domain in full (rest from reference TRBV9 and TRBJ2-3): DSGVTQTPKHLITATGQRVTLRCSPRSGDLSVYWYQQSLDQGLQFLIQYYNGEERAKGNILERFSAQQFPDLHSELNLSSLELGDSALYFCASSPLQGGTDTQYFGPGTRLTVL.

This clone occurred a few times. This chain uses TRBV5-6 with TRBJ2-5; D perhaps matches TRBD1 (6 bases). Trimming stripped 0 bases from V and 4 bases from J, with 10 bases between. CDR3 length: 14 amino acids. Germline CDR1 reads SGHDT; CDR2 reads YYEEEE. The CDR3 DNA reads TGTGCCAGCAGCTTGGGGGGGCCGGGAGAGACCCAGTACTTC. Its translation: CASSLGGPGETQYF.

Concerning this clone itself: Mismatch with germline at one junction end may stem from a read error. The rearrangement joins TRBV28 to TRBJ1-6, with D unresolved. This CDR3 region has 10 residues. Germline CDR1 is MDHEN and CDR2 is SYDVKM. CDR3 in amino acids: CASGLRGLAF. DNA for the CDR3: TGTGCCAGCGGCCTTCGGGGTCTAGCCTTT.

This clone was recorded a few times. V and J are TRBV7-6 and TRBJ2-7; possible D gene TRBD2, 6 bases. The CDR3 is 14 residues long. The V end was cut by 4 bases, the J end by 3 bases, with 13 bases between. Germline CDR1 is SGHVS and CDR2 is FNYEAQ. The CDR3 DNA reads TGTGCCAGCAGCTCGTCCGGGGGAGTCTACGAGCAGTACTTC. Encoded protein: CASSSSGGVYEQYF.

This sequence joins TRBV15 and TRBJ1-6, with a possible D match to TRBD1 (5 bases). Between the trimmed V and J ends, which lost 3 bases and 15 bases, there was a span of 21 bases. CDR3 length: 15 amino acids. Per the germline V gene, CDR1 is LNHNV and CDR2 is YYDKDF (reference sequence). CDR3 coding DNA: TGTGCCACCAGCAGCGGGGGACTGGGTCACGAGGTCCTCCACTTT. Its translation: CATSSGGLGHEVLHF.

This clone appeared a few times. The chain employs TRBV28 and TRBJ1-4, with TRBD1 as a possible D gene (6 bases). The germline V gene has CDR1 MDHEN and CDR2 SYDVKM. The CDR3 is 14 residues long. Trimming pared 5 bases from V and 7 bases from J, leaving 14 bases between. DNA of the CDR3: TGTGCCAGCAGTAACAGGGTCGTACGTGAAAAACTGTTTTTT. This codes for CASSNRVVREKLFF.

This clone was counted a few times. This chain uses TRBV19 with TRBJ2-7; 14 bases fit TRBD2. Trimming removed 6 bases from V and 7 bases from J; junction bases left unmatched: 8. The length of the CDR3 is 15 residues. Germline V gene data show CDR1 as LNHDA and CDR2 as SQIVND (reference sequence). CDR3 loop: CASSTGTSGSREQYF. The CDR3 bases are TGTGCCAGTAGCACCGGGACTAGCGGGAGTCGTGAGCAGTACTTC.

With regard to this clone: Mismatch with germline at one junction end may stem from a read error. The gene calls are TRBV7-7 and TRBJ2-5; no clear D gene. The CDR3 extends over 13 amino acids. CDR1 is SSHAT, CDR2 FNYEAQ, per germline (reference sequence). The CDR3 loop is CASSLGQQETQYF. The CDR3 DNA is TGTGCTAGCAGCTTAGGGCAGCAAGAGACCCAGTACTTC.

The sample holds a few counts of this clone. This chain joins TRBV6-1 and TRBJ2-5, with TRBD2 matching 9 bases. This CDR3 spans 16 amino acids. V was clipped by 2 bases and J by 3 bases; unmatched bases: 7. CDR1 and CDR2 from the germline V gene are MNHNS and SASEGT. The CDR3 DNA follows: TGTGCCAGCAGTGAACAGGGCGGGGGGGCCAAAGAGACCCAGTACTTC. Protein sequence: CASSEQGGGAKETQYF.

The CDR3 sequence is CASSGVAGVSYNEQFF. The DNA of the CDR3 is TGTGCCAGCAGCGGAGTAGCGGGAGTCTCCTACAATGAGCAGTTCTTC. This chain uses TRBV13 with TRBJ2-1; 9 bases align to TRBD2. The CDR3 is 16 residues long. CDR1 PRHDT and CDR2 FYEKMQ come from the germline V gene (reference sequence). V was pared by 5 bases and J by 0 bases, with 5 bases of the junction left unmatched. The variable domain in full, completed from reference TRBV13 and TRBJ2-1, reads AAGVIQSPRHLIKEKRETATLKCYPIPRHDTVYWYQQGPGQDPQFLISFYEKMQSDKGSIPDRFSAQQFSDYHSELNMSSLELGDSALYFCASSGVAGVSYNEQFFGPGTRLTVL.

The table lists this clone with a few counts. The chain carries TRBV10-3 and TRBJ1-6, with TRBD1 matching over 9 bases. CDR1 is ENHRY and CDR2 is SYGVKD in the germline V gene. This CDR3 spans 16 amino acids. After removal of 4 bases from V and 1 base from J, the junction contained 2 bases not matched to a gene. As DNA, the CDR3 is TGTGCCATCAGTGTACAGGGGGCGTCCTATAATTCACCCCTCCACTTT. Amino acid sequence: CAISVQGASYNSPLHF.

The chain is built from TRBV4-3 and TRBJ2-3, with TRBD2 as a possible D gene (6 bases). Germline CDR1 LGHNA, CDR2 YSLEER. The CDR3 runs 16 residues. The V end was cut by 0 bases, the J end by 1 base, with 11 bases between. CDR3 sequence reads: CASSQDRGTGTDTQYF. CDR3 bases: TGCGCCAGCAGCCAAGATCGCGGGACCGGCACAGATACGCAGTATTTT.